This T cell receptor (beta chain) appears in the sequencing data of a study of CD8 T cells in ankylosing spondylitis (dated by TCRdb to between 2016 and 2019). Study-level background: The study profiled T cell receptor beta repertoires in healthy donors and ankylosing spondylitis patients to find disease-linked TCR variants. Samples of peripheral blood were taken, and for ankylosing spondylitis patients, synovial fluid was collected as well. In total, the full study cohort was made up of 95 to 110 healthy donors and some 26 ankylosing spondylitis patients. On the study overall, not on this receptor specifically: Some motif variants had previously been reported in the synovial fluid and blood of reactive arthritis patients, which suggests shared mechanisms of disease initiation. Significant enrichment of the disease-linked clones was reported in matched synovial fluid samples from ankylosing spondylitis patients. The disease-linked clones showed a CD8+ phenotype and occurred at relatively low frequencies in peripheral blood. A TCR beta motif made up of seven or eight highly homologous amino acid variants appeared to be characteristic of blood from ankylosing spondylitis patients.

CDR1 SGHRS and CDR2 YFSETQ are derived from the germline V gene. The CDR3 holds 15 amino acids from the cysteine to the phenylalanine. Just CDR3 DNA is preserved here, 45 bases in frame from base 1. The junction shows trimming of 0 bases on V and 5 bases on J, plus 15 bases between the germline ends. This clonotype was recorded many times. Its antigen is unknown. No quality values exist for individual bases; no much larger clone is one base distant. This sample was sequenced with an Illumina HiSeq 2500. Quantitative 5'-RACE with molecular barcodes was used to prepare TCR beta libraries. Under the source paper's analysis protocol: A new computational method based on a probabilistic model of VDJ rearrangement was used to identify disease-linked TCR variants. TCRdb trimmed the raw reads at Q25, called clones with MiXCR and kept productive beta chains. Each entry is one CDR3 protein sequence, shown with its most common DNA and genes. The V and J calls come from TCRdb's annotation, not from the publication. This sample has 250,000 to 400,000 distinct CDR3 sequences in its table, and 11% of those were observed once. The leading ten clones occupy roughly 9% of the sample.

Sequenced material: blood, either unsorted or a sorted T cell fraction (not recorded which). This clonotype was sampled from a female donor with ankylosing spondylitis or in good health (not recorded which). This chain is built from TRBV5-1 and TRBJ2-7; perhaps TRBD2 is the D gene, with 5 bases matching. The sequenced DNA is TGCGCCAGCAGCTTGGGTGATCGGGATCTACACGAGCAGTACTTC. The resulting protein is CASSLGDRDLHEQYF.